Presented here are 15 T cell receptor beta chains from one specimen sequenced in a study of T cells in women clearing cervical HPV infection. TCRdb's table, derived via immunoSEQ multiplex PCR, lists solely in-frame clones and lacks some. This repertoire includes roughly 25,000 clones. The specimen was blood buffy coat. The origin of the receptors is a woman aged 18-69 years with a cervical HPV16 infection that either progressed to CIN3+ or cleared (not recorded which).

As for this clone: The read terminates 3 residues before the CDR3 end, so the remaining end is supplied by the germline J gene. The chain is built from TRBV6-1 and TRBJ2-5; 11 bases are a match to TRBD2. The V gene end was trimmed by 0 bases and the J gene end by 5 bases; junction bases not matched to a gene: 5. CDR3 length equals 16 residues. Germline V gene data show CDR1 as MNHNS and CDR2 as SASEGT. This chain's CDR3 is CASSEAVAGGGETQYF. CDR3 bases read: TGTGCCAGCAGTGAAGCCGTAGCGGGAGGGGGGGAGACC.

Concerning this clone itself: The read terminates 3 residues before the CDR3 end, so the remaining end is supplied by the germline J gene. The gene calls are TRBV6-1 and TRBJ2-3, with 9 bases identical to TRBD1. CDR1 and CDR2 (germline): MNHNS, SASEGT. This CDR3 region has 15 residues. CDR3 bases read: TGTGCCAGCAGTGAGGACAGGGGTCGCAATCAGCCG. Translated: CASSEDRGRNQP. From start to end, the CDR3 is CASSEDRGRNQPQYF.

The CDR3 DNA, read in part, is TGTGCCAGCAGTGAATCCGGGACAGGGTGGAATGAC. Translated, it gives CASSESGTGWND. The entire CDR3 protein reads CASSESGTGWNDYTF. The V call is TRBV6-1, the J call TRBJ1-2; 9 bases agree with TRBD1. The read ends 3 residues before the CDR3 terminus; that terminus is restored from the germline J gene. The CDR3 contains 15 residues. Germline-derived CDR1 and CDR2 are MNHNS and SASEGT.

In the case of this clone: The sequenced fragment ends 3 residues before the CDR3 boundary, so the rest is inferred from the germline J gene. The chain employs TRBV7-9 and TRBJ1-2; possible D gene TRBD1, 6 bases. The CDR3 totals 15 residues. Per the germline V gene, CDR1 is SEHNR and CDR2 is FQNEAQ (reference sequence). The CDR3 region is CASSFTSGRGDDYTF. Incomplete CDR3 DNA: TGTGCCAGCAGCTTTACTAGCGGGAGGGGGGATGAC.

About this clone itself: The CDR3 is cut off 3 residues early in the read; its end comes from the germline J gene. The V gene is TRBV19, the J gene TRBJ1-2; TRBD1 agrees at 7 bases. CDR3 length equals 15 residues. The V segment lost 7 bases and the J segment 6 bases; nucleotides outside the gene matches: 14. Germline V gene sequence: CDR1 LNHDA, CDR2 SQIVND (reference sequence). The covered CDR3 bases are TGTGCCAGTAATCCAGGGGGACTCCTCCTAAATGGC. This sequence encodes CASNPGGLLLNG. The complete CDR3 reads CASNPGGLLLNGYTF. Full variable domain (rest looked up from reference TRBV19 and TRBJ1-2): DGGITQSPKYLFRKEGQNVTLSCEQNLNHDAMYWYRQDPGQGLRLIYYSQIVNDFQKGDIAEGYSVSREKKESFPLTVTSAQKNPTAFYLCASNPGGLLLNGYTFGSGTRLTVV.

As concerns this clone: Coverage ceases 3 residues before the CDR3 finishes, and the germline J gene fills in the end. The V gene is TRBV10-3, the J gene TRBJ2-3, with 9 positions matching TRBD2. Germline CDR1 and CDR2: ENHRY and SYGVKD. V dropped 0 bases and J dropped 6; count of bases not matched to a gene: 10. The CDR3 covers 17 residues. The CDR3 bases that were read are TGTGCCATCAGTGAGTCAATTTTAGCGGGAGCGGTGGATACG. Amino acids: CAISESILAGAVDT. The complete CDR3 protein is CAISESILAGAVDTQYF.

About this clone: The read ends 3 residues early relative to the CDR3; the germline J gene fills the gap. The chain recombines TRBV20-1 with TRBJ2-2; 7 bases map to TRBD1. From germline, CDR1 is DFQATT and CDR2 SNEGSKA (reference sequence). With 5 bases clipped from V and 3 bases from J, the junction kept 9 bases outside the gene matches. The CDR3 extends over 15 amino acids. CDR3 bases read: TGCAGTGCTGGAAACAGGGGAACGGACACCGGGGAG. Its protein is CSAGNRGTDTGE. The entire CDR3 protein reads CSAGNRGTDTGELFF.

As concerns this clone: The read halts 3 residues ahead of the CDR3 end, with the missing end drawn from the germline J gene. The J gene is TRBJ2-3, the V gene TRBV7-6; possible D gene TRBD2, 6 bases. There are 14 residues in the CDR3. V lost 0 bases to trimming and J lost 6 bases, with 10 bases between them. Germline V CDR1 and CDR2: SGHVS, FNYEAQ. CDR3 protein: CASSLATGGDTQYF. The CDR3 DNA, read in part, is TGTGCCAGCAGCTTAGCTACTGGGGGGGATACG.

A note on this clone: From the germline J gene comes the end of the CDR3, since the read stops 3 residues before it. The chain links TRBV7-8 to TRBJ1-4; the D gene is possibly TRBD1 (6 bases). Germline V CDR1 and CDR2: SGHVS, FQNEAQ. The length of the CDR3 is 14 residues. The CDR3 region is CASSLVRGGSPLFF. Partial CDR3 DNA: TGTGCCAGCAGCTTAGTCAGGGGAGGTTCACCA.

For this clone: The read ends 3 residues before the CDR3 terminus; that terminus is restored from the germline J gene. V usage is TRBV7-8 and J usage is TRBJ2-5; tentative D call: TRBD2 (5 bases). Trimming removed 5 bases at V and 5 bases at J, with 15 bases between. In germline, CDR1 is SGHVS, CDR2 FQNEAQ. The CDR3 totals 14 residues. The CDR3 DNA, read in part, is TGTGCCAGCAGCCTCCGGACTGGAAGGGAGACC. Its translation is CASSLRTGRET. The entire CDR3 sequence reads CASSLRTGRETQYF.

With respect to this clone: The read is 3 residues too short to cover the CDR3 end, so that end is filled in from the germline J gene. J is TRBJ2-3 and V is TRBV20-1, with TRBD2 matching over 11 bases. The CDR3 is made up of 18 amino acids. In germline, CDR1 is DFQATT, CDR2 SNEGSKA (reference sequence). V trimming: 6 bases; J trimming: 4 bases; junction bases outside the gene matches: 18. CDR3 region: CSATVMLAGGPLSDTQYF. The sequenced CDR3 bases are TGCAGTGCCACTGTCATGTTAGCGGGAGGGCCCTTATCAGATACG.

Here the CDR3 reads CATRSTGGDYNEQFF. The covered CDR3 bases are TGTGCCACCAGATCGACAGGGGGCGACTACAATGAG. The chain carries TRBV24-1 and TRBJ2-1, with 10 bases lining up with TRBD1. With the read ending 3 residues before the CDR3 end, the germline J gene is used to fill in that end. The germline V gene has CDR1 KGHDR and CDR2 SFDVKD. This CDR3 has 15 residues. V was pared by 7 bases and J by 3 bases, with 5 bases of the junction left unmatched.

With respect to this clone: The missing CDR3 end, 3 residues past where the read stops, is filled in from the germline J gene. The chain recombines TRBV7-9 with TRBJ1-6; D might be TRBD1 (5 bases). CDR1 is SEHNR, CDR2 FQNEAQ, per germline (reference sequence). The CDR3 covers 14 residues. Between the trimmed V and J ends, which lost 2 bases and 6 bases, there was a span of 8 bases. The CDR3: CASSLQGANSPLHF. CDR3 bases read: TGTGCCAGCAGCTTACAGGGAGCTAATTCACCC.

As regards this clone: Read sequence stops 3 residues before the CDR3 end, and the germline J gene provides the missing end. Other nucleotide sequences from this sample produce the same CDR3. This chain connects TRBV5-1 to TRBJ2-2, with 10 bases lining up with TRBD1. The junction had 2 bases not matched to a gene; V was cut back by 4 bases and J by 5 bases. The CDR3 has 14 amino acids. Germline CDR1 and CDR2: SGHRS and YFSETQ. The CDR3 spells CASSGTGETGELFF. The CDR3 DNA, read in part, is TGCGCCAGCAGCGGGACAGGGGAAACCGGGGAG.

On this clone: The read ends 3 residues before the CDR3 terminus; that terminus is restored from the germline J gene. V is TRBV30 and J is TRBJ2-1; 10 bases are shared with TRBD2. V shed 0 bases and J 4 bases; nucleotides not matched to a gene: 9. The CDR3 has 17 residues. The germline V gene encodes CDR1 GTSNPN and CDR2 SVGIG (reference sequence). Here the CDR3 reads CAWSVLGGLALYNEQFF. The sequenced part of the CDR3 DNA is TGTGCCTGGAGTGTATTAGGGGGACTAGCGCTTTACAATGAG.